Each of the 13 T cell receptor beta chains below was sequenced from the same sample in a study of T cell clonality in common variable immunodeficiency. General study points: Common variable immunodeficiency TCR beta sequences reportedly had fewer deletions and N-nucleotide insertions.

These receptors' targets are unknown. Repertoires were generated with immunoSEQ multiplex PCR, while TCRdb's copy carries only in-frame clones and drops some. The sample gives approximately 30,000 clones, none seen only once, and the top ten clones hold 3% to 3.5%. The sample consisted of peripheral blood mononuclear cells. Every receptor here comes from a human donor with common variable immunodeficiency.

Regarding this clone: Read data end 3 residues before the CDR3 end; the end is taken from the germline J gene. The chain recombines TRBV6-2 or TRBV6-3 with TRBJ1-5; possible D gene TRBD1, 5 bases. The CDR3 totals 14 residues. V lost 2 bases to trimming and J lost 3 bases, with 8 bases between them. Germline lookup yields CDR1 MNHEY and CDR2 SVGEGT. The CDR3 bases that were read are TGTGCCAGCAGTTACGGGGCCTCCAATCAGCCC. Amino acid sequence: CASSYGASNQP. The whole CDR3 region reads CASSYGASNQPQHF.

This clone has only a few counts. The read falls 3 residues short of the CDR3 end, and the missing part is taken from the germline J gene. This sequence joins TRBV7-9 and TRBJ2-1, with 7 nucleotides matching TRBD2. This CDR3 is built from 15 residues. The germline V gene encodes CDR1 SEHNR and CDR2 FQNEAQ (reference sequence). Trimming at V came to 2 bases and at J to 3 bases, leaving 4 bases not matched to a gene. Partial CDR3 DNA: TGTGCCAGCAGCTTACCGGGCGGGGGCTACAATGAG. Translation gives CASSLPGGGYNE. The entire CDR3 sequence reads CASSLPGGGYNEQFF.

This clone was detected a few times. The observed sequence ends 3 residues before the CDR3 terminus, with the missing tail filled in from the germline J gene. The V gene is TRBV7-8, the J gene TRBJ1-5, with 11 bases matching TRBD1. CDR3 length: 16 amino acids. J gave up 4 bases and V 1 base, and 3 bases lay outside the gene matches. CDR1 and CDR2 (germline): SGHVS, FQNEAQ. CDR3 protein: CASSLEGQGVNQPQHF. The DNA read from the CDR3 is TGTGCCAGCAGCTTAGAGGGACAGGGGGTAAATCAGCCC.

Comments on this clone: The CDR3 extends 3 residues past the end of the read, so its final part is completed from the germline J gene. This sequence joins TRBV30 and TRBJ1-2; no clear D. The CDR3 has 12 residues. Germline assignment: CDR1 GTSNPN and CDR2 SVGIG (reference sequence). V gave up 0 bases and J gave up 6 bases, with 8 bases separating them. The CDR3 sequence is CAWSVLKHGYTF. Incomplete CDR3 DNA: TGTGCCTGGAGTGTACTTAAGCATGGC.

Many counts were recorded for this clone. Read coverage stops 3 residues before the CDR3 terminus; the germline J gene supplies the remainder. The gene calls are TRBV5-1 and TRBJ2-5, with 9 nucleotides matching TRBD2. The J segment lost 5 bases and the V segment lost 4 bases, leaving 18 bases of the junction unmatched. In germline, CDR1 is SGHRS, CDR2 YFSETQ. The CDR3 has 18 residues. This CDR3 reads CASSPGRLAGDLGETQYF. The covered CDR3 bases are TGCGCCAGCAGCCCCGGAAGATTAGCGGGGGACCTCGGGGAGACC.

Details on this clone: The read gets to within 3 residues of the CDR3 end, and the germline J gene fills in the rest. This sequence joins TRBV11-3 and TRBJ2-7; 8 bases match TRBD1. J lost 4 bases, V lost 5 bases, and 4 bases had no gene match. Germline loops: CDR1 SGHNT, CDR2 YENEEA. The CDR3 consists of 13 residues. The DNA read from the CDR3 is TGTGCCAGCAGCCAGGGGGCTGTATACGAG. It yields the protein CASSQGAVYE. In full, the CDR3 is CASSQGAVYEQYF.

Worth noting for this clone: The read stops 3 residues short of the end of the CDR3; the missing end is completed from the germline J gene. J is TRBJ2-2 and V is TRBV19; tentatively, D is TRBD1 (6 bases). V was pared by 6 bases and J by 6 bases, with 17 bases between. The V gene's germline CDR1 is LNHDA and CDR2 SQIVND (reference sequence). The CDR3 loop spans 15 amino acids. The covered CDR3 bases are TGTGCCAGTAGGGAACAGGGTTTAATTCCCGGGGAG. Translated: CASREQGLIPGE. The complete CDR3 protein is CASREQGLIPGELFF.

With respect to this clone: The CDR3 end lies 3 residues beyond the end of the read and is filled in from the germline J gene. V is TRBV19 and J is TRBJ1-1; TRBD1 matches 7 bases. Germline trimming cut 2 bases from V and 1 base from J; bases unmatched to any gene: 22. This CDR3 is 21 amino acids long. Germline V lookup: CDR1 LNHDA, CDR2 SQIVND (reference sequence). CDR3 DNA, as far as it was read: TGTGCCAGTAGTATATACTACCCACCGGGACAGAGGAACTATAAGAACACTGAA. Translating it yields CASSIYYPPGQRNYKNTE. The whole CDR3 reads CASSIYYPPGQRNYKNTEAFF.

This clone occurred a few times. The CDR3 end lies 3 residues beyond the end of the read and is filled in from the germline J gene. The chain couples TRBV18 to TRBJ2-1, with 13 bases lining up with TRBD2. CDR1 and CDR2 from the germline V gene are KGHSH and LQKENI. The CDR3 sequence is 16 residues long. J was trimmed by 9 bases and V by 7 bases; bases with no gene match: 12. The DNA read from the CDR3 is TGTGCCAGCTACACTAGCGGGGGGGCGTCCTATCGTGAG. Protein: CASYTSGGASYRE. The CDR3 reads in full as CASYTSGGASYREQFF.

This clone was seen at least ten times. The read comes to an end 3 residues before the CDR3 does, leaving the germline J gene to fill in the end. The chain combines TRBV2 with TRBJ2-5; D is possibly TRBD1 (6 bases). Germline V lookup: CDR1 SNHLY, CDR2 FYNNEI. V dropped 3 bases and J dropped 4 bases, with 15 bases sitting between them. This CDR3 comprises 15 residues. The part of the CDR3 DNA that was read is TGTGCCAGCAGTGATGAAGGGGGAAGGGGAGAGACC. Protein product: CASSDEGGRGET. The whole CDR3 sequence reads CASSDEGGRGETQYF.

Within the sample, this clone is medium-sized. This CDR3 is CASSFYGQGAETQYF. The CDR3 DNA, read in part, is TGTGCCAGCAGCTTCTACGGACAGGGGGCGGAGACC. The gene calls are TRBV7-2 and TRBJ2-5; 11 bases map to TRBD1. The missing CDR3 end, 3 residues past where the read stops, is filled in from the germline J gene. After removal of 3 bases from V and 5 bases from J, the junction contained 5 bases not matched to a gene. Germline lookup yields CDR1 SGHTA and CDR2 FQGNSA. The CDR3 sequence is 15 residues long.

This clone was seen many times. The CDR3 loop reads CASSNGQEAFF. The sequenced part of the CDR3 DNA is TGCGCCAGCAGCAACGGACAAGAA. The rearrangement links TRBV5-1 to TRBJ1-1; TRBD1 might be the D (5 bases). The CDR3 extends 3 residues past the end of the read, so its final part is completed from the germline J gene. The CDR3 totals 11 residues. CDR1 and CDR2 from the germline V gene are SGHRS and YFSETQ.

In this sample, this clone turned up many times. Read data end 3 residues before the CDR3 end; the end is taken from the germline J gene. This rearrangement joins TRBV10-1 to TRBJ2-4; D ambiguous. This CDR3 is built from 13 residues. The germline gives CDR1 WNHNN, CDR2 SYGVQD (reference sequence). Trimming left V 3 bases short and J 6 bases short, with 9 bases between. The DNA read from the CDR3 is TGCGCCAGCAGTGACCAAGGCAGAAACATT. Residues: CASSDQGRNI. From start to end, the CDR3 is CASSDQGRNIQYF.